Sequencing of this T cell receptor (beta chain) was carried out in a study of blood T cell repertoires in COVID-19. For the study at large: T cells, B-cell-depleted T cells, or PBMCs provided the cDNA or gDNA that served as material.

Per the germline V gene, CDR1 is ENHRY and CDR2 is SYGVKD. V gave up 0 bases and J gave up 13 bases, with 9 bases separating them. The CDR3 extends over 11 amino acids. In the original analysis: Quantification of nucleated cells was approximated via reference gene primer amplification. TCRdb's copy holds only in-frame clones and misses some; the assay was immunoSEQ multiplex PCR. Clonal size and the V and J genes are those of that table, whereas D and trimming came from the DNA. This sample carries about 120,000 clones, 87% of them seen once, and the ten largest clones take just under 30%. The J gene is TRBJ1-2, the V gene TRBV10-3; D not certain. This clonotype was sampled from a woman in her 70s with acute or convalescent COVID-19. Sequencing was done on a sample of peripheral blood. CDR3: CAISESYAPTF. Written as DNA, the CDR3 is TGTGCCATCAGTGAGTCGTACGCGCCCACCTTC.